The source of this T cell receptor beta chain is a study of blood T cell repertoires in COVID-19. Study details: Spain, Italy and the United States supplied samples that represented acute and convalescent COVID-19. PBMCs, B-cell-depleted T cells, or T cells were the source of the cDNA or gDNA that made up the material.

Clinical history reported by participants formed the basis on which cohorts were assigned. Germline CDR1 reads MGHRA; CDR2 reads YSYEKL. J was trimmed by 2 bases and V by 0 bases; bases with no gene match: 2. This CDR3 has 15 amino acids. Assay: immunoSEQ multiplex PCR; the TCRdb copy retains only in-frame clones and omits some. The table records roughly 430,000 clones, around nine tenths of them present only once. This receptor was identified in a woman between 18 and 30 years old who had been exposed to COVID-19. The rearrangement links TRBV4-1 to TRBJ2-5; 8 bases line up with TRBD1. The sample consisted of PBMCs or T cells enriched from blood (not recorded which). This CDR3 reads CASSQDRTGQETQYF. CDR3 DNA sequence: TGCGCCAGCAGCCAAGATAGGACAGGGCAAGAGACCCAGTACTTC.